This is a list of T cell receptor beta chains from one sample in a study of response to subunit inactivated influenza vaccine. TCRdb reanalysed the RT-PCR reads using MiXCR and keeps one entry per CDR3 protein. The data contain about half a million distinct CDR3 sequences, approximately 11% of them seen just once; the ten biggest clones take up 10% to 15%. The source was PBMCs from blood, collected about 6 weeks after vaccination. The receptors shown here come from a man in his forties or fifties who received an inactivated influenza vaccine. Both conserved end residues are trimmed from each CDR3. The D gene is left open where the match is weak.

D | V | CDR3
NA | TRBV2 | ASTLMNTEAF
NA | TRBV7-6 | ASSRRFQETQY
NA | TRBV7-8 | ASSLSGRTAMNTEAF
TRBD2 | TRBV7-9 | ASSSRTSGGLV
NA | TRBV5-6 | ASSWTPGTNTEAF
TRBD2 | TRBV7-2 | ASSRPPGGGQETQY
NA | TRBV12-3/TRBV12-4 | ASSITDRLGKTQY
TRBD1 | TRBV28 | ASRGRTRDRDSYNSPLH
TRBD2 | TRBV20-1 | SAPRTSGVTDTQY
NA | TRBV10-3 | AISGGEWTKNIQY
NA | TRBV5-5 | ASSSGSAEKAF
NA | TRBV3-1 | ASSQGEGQRILYEQY
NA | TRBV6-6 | ASGGIYEQY
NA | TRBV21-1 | ASSWTSAEQY
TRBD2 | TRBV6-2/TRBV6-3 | ASSYEIAGETQY
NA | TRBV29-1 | SLSPGQFSSYEQY
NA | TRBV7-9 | ASTPGGSVTEAF
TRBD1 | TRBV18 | ASSPPMTGVNTEAF
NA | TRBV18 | ASSPTYTQETQY
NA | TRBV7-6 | ASSPSGIGTEAF
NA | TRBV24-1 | ATSDFCRGQTSTNTEAF
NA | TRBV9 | ASSGDGYEQY
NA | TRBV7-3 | ASSLAGITEAF
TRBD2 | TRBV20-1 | SAKGTSGTDTQY
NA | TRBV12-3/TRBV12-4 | ASSSEGKPQGTDTQY
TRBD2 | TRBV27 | ASSPSGGNYNEQF
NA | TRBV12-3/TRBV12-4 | ASSPLKPNTEAF
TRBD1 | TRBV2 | ASTVGQEYNEQF
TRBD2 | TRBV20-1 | SAPPRGDNEQF